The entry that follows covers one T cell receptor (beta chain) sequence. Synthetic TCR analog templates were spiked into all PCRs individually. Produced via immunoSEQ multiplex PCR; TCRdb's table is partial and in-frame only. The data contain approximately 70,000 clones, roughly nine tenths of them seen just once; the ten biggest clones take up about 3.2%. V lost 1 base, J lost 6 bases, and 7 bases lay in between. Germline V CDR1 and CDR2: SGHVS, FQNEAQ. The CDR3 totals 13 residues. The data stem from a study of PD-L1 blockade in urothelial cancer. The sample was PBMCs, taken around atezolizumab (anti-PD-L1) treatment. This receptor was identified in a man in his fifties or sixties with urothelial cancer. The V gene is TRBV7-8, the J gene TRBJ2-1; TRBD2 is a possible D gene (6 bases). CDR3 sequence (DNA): TGTGCCAGCAGCTTAGTCGGGAGCAATGAGCAGTTCTTC. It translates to CASSLVGSNEQFF. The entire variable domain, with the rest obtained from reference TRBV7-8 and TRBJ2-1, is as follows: GAGVSQSPRYKVAKRGQDVALRCDPISGHVSLFWYQQALGQGPEFLTYFQNEAQLDKSGLPSDRFFAERPEGSVSTLKIQRTQQEDSAVYLCASSLVGSNEQFFGPGTRLTVL.